This T cell receptor (beta chain) comes out of a study of blood T cell repertoires in COVID-19. Across the whole study: Acute and convalescent COVID-19 specimens originated in the United States, Italy and Spain. From T cells, B-cell-depleted T cells, or PBMCs came the material, which was cDNA or gDNA.

Per the authors' pipeline: Scientists estimated how many nucleated cells there were by amplifying reference gene primers. Sequenced by immunoSEQ multiplex PCR; TCRdb stores in-frame clones only, minus some. The V and J calls and clone size are taken from that table; D and trimming were inferred from the DNA. The sample carries some 160,000 clones, roughly 80% recorded once. V was clipped by 6 bases and J by 1 base; unmatched bases: 5. CDR1 is KGHSH and CDR2 is LQKENI in the germline V gene. This CDR3 region has 15 residues. The chain couples TRBV18 to TRBJ2-7, with 11 nucleotides matching TRBD2. Specimen: peripheral blood. The receptor was derived from a human donor in a cohort sampled during active COVID-19. Written as DNA, the CDR3 is TGTGCCAGCTCCCGGGGACTAGCGGTATCCTACGAGCAGTACTTC. Its translation: CASSRGLAVSYEQYF.